A single sample is the source of the 30 T cell receptor beta chains below, sequenced in a study of sequential checkpoint blockade in melanoma. Produced via immunoSEQ multiplex PCR; TCRdb's table is partial and in-frame only. The sample includes 20,000 or so clones, just under 75% seen only once; the top ten take 20%. Treatment of the sample: randomized to nivolumab then ipilimumab (arm A) or the reverse (arm B). Specimen: CD8+ T cells sorted from blood (inferred from file names), collected from a patient given nivolumab and ipilimumab in sequence. Source of these receptors: a human donor with melanoma.

In DNA form, the CDR3 reads TGTGCCAGCAGCTTATGGACAGGGGTCAACAATGAGCAGTTCTTC. Protein product: CASSLWTGVNNEQFF. The chain employs TRBV9 and TRBJ2-1; 9 bases are a match to TRBD1. CDR3 length: 15 amino acids. Per germline, CDR1 SGDLS and CDR2 YYNGEE. The V segment lost 4 bases and the J segment 5 bases; nucleotides outside the gene matches: 7.

The V call is TRBV4-1, the J call TRBJ2-7, with D maybe TRBD1 (5 bases). The CDR3 consists of 12 residues. Trimming removed 0 bases from V and 6 bases from J, with 6 bases in between. Germline values: CDR1 MGHRA, CDR2 YSYEKL. CDR3: CASSQEGPEQYF. In nucleotides, the CDR3 is TGCGCCAGCAGCCAAGAGGGGCCCGAGCAGTACTTC.

This clone appeared a few times. V is TRBV5-6 and J is TRBJ1-1; D not resolved. Germline lookup yields CDR1 SGHDT and CDR2 YYEEEE. Deletions cut 2 bases from V and 0 bases from J, with 11 bases between. This CDR3 has 15 residues. This CDR3 is CASSLFAGLNTEAFF. The CDR3 region has the DNA TGTGCCAGCAGCTTATTTGCAGGTTTGAACACTGAAGCTTTCTTT.

The chain recombines TRBV4-3 with TRBJ2-1; TRBD2 matches at 9 bases. V lost 4 bases to trimming and J lost 0 bases; unmatched junction nucleotides: 4. This CDR3 has 16 amino acids. Germline V gene sequence: CDR1 LGHNA, CDR2 YSLEER. CDR3 in amino acids: CASSPSSGSSYNEQFF. The DNA of the CDR3 is TGCGCCAGCAGCCCTAGTAGCGGGAGCTCCTACAATGAGCAGTTCTTC.

This clone has a handful of counts. The V gene is TRBV19, the J gene TRBJ2-2; 11 bases are shared with TRBD1. Germline trimming cut 3 bases from V and 6 bases from J; bases unmatched to any gene: 6. The CDR3 is made up of 16 amino acids. The germline V gene encodes CDR1 LNHDA and CDR2 SQIVND (reference sequence). The CDR3 region has the DNA TGTGCCAGTAGTATCGGACAGGGGGCTCTCGCCGGGGAGCTGTTTTTT. Translation gives CASSIGQGALAGELFF.

In this sample, this clone turned up a few times. CDR3 in amino acids: CASSGRNPYEQYF. The CDR3 DNA follows: TGTGCCAGCAGTGGGAGGAACCCCTACGAGCAGTACTTC. The V gene is TRBV25-1, the J gene TRBJ2-7, with D tentatively TRBD2 (5 bases). Trimming left V 4 bases short and J 2 bases short, with 9 bases between. The CDR3 has 13 residues. Per the germline V gene, CDR1 is MGHDK and CDR2 is SYGVNS.

The sample holds a few counts of this clone. V and J are TRBV7-9 and TRBJ2-7; D possibly corresponds to TRBD1 (6 bases). Germline CDR1 SEHNR, CDR2 FQNEAQ (reference sequence). Deletions cut 4 bases from V and 0 bases from J, with 13 bases between. This CDR3 region has 15 residues. This CDR3 reads CASSSTQGPSYEQYF. CDR3 sequence (DNA): TGTGCCAGCAGCTCTACGCAGGGGCCCTCCTACGAGCAGTACTTC.

The chain carries TRBV28 and TRBJ1-4, with 7 nucleotides matching TRBD1. After removal of 6 bases from V and 5 bases from J, the junction contained 9 bases not matched to a gene. The germline gives CDR1 MDHEN, CDR2 SYDVKM. The CDR3 spans 15 residues. The CDR3 here is CASSEPGTVNEKLFF. The CDR3 DNA sequence: TGTGCCAGCAGCGAACCCGGGACAGTAAATGAAAAACTGTTTTTT. Full variable domain (rest looked up from reference TRBV28 and TRBJ1-4): DVKVTQSSRYLVKRTGEKVFLECVQDMDHENMFWYRQDPGLGLRLIYFSYDVKMKEKGDIPEGYSVSREKKERFSLILESASTNQTSMYLCASSEPGTVNEKLFFGSGTQLSVL.

The rearrangement joins TRBV19 to TRBJ1-2; possible D gene TRBD1, 6 bases. Germline-derived CDR1 and CDR2 are LNHDA and SQIVND (reference sequence). Trimming left V 5 bases short and J 4 bases short, with 20 bases between. The CDR3 length is 16 residues. The CDR3 reads CASSFAPRGPRYGYTF. For the CDR3, the DNA is TGTGCCAGTAGTTTCGCCCCCAGGGGCCCCCGCTATGGCTACACCTTC.

The rearrangement uses TRBV9 and TRBJ2-7; 8 bases fit TRBD1. J gave up 7 bases and V 0 bases, and 3 bases lay outside the gene matches. In germline, CDR1 is SGDLS, CDR2 YYNGEE. CDR3 size: 13 residues. The chain's CDR3 is CASSVGTGSEQYF. CDR3 DNA: TGTGCCAGCAGCGTAGGGACAGGGTCGGAGCAGTACTTC.

This clone has just one count. This chain uses TRBV2 with TRBJ2-5; TRBD2 matches at 8 bases. Germline lookup yields CDR1 SNHLY and CDR2 FYNNEI. With V trimmed by 4 bases and J by 5 bases, 9 bases remained unmatched. The CDR3 contains 15 residues. The CDR3 DNA is TGTGCCAGCAGTGCGGGGGGGGGCGTCGGGGAGACCCAGTACTTC. Its translation: CASSAGGGVGETQYF.

The chain is built from TRBV10-3 and TRBJ1-1; 8 bases match TRBD1. The germline gives CDR1 ENHRY, CDR2 SYGVKD. Losses at the gene ends were 6 bases for V and 1 base for J; bases not matched to a gene: 4. This CDR3 is 14 amino acids long. Here the CDR3 DNA reads TGTGCCATCAGCAATGACAGGGGGAACACTGAAGCTTTCTTT. This encodes CAISNDRGNTEAFF.

Comments on this clone: A read error may account for a junction end that differs from germline. The chain couples TRBV15 to TRBJ2-4, with 10 bases that match TRBD1. CDR1 is LNHNV and CDR2 is YYDKDF in the germline V gene (reference sequence). The CDR3 covers 18 residues. The CDR3 DNA sequence: TGTGTCACCAGCAGAGACCCTTTTGTAGGGACAGGGGAAAACATTCAGTACTTC. This sequence encodes CVTSRDPFVGTGENIQYF.

This clone has just a few counts. The gene calls are TRBV9 and TRBJ2-2; 7 nucleotides line up with TRBD2. Per germline, CDR1 SGDLS and CDR2 YYNGEE. The CDR3 totals 13 residues. After removal of 4 bases from V and 5 bases from J, the junction contained 2 bases not matched to a gene. The CDR3 spells CASSTLATGELFF. The DNA of the CDR3 is TGTGCCAGCAGCACACTAGCGACCGGGGAGCTGTTTTTT.

The rearrangement joins TRBV5-1 to TRBJ2-1, with unresolved D. CDR3 size: 12 residues. The V and J ends lost 4 bases and 4 bases respectively, with 6 bases between them. Germline V gives CDR1 SGHRS, CDR2 YFSETQ. The chain's CDR3 is CASSPHYNEQFF. Written as DNA, the CDR3 is TGCGCCAGCAGCCCCCATTACAATGAGCAGTTCTTC.

The J gene is TRBJ1-1, the V gene TRBV10-3; D not certain. Looked up from germline, CDR1 is ENHRY and CDR2 is SYGVKD. The V and J ends lost 5 bases and 5 bases respectively, with 12 bases between them. This CDR3 is 13 amino acids long. CDR3 bases: TGTGCCATCAGTATGACCCGGGAAACTGAAGCTTTCTTT. Translating it yields CAISMTRETEAFF.

This sequence joins TRBV10-1 and TRBJ2-1; 13 nucleotides match TRBD2. There are 21 residues in the CDR3. CDR1 WNHNN and CDR2 SYGVQD come from the germline V gene (reference sequence). V shed 0 bases and J 0 bases; nucleotides not matched to a gene: 11. The CDR3 bases are TGCGCCAGCAGTGAGTCGCCGGGACTAGCGGGAATCGATAGCTCCTACAATGAGCAGTTCTTC. Its translation is CASSESPGLAGIDSSYNEQFF.

This chain joins TRBV11-2 and TRBJ1-3; no reliable D call. This CDR3 is built from 19 residues. Germline V gene data show CDR1 as SGHAT and CDR2 as FQNNGV. Between the trimmed V and J ends, which lost 4 bases and 0 bases, there was a span of 22 bases. CDR3 loop: CASSSSPRMELSSGNTIYF. CDR3 coding DNA: TGTGCCAGCAGCTCCAGCCCCAGGATGGAATTAAGCTCTGGAAACACCATATATTTT.

The J gene is TRBJ2-7, the V gene TRBV28, with a possible D match to TRBD1 (6 bases). With 1 base removed from V and 5 bases from J, the gap between germline ends came to 9 bases. The germline gives CDR1 MDHEN, CDR2 SYDVKM. The CDR3 runs 13 residues. The CDR3 region is CASSLYRDNEQYF. The CDR3 DNA reads as TGTGCCAGCAGTTTATACAGGGACAACGAGCAGTACTTC.

This chain uses TRBV7-2 with TRBJ2-7; the match to TRBD2 covers 9 bases. The germline gives CDR1 SGHTA, CDR2 FQGNSA. This CDR3 comprises 14 residues. V lost 3 bases, J lost 7 bases, and 7 bases stayed unmatched. The CDR3 sequence is CASSFSGSPAEQYF. The CDR3 DNA reads as TGTGCCAGCAGCTTTAGCGGGAGCCCCGCGGAGCAGTACTTC.

This clone has only one observation. This chain uses TRBV29-1 with TRBJ2-7; 8 positions agree with TRBD1. The V and J ends lost 4 bases and 2 bases, in that order; junction bases with no gene match: 10. CDR3 length equals 15 residues. Germline V gene lookup returns CDR1 SQVTM and CDR2 ANQGSEA. In DNA, the CDR3 is TGCAGCGTTGTTCCCAGGGGGCGATCCACCTACGAGCAGTACTTC. Protein product: CSVVPRGRSTYEQYF.

In DNA, the CDR3 is TGTGCCAGCCTAACCATTACAGGGGGCAGATATGGCTACACCTTC. It is translated as CASLTITGGRYGYTF. The chain is built from TRBV7-9 and TRBJ1-2; 9 bases map to TRBD1. Germline values: CDR1 SEHNR, CDR2 FQNEAQ (reference sequence). With V trimmed by 8 bases and J by 5 bases, 12 bases remained unmatched. This CDR3 has 15 residues. Looking up the rest from reference TRBV7-9 and TRBJ1-2 gives the full variable domain: DTGVSQNPRHKITKRGQNVTFRCDPISEHNRLYWYRQTLGQGPEFLTYFQNEAQLEKSRLLSDRFSAERPKGSFSTLEIQRTEQGDSAMYLCASLTITGGRYGYTFGSGTRLTVV.

V and J are TRBV6-5 and TRBJ1-2; D unclear. The germline gives CDR1 MNHEY, CDR2 SVGAGI. Trimming took off 5 bases at V and 2 bases at J, with 9 bases between the two ends. This CDR3 contains 13 residues. The CDR3 spells CASSEKENYGYTF. The CDR3 bases are TGTGCCAGCAGTGAAAAGGAGAACTATGGCTACACCTTC.

This clone was counted a single time. The chain carries TRBV29-1 and TRBJ2-7; 9 bases map to TRBD1. The length of the CDR3 is 14 residues. Trimming at V came to 1 base and at J to 4 bases, leaving 5 bases not matched to a gene. Per the germline V gene, CDR1 is SQVTM and CDR2 is ANQGSEA. The CDR3 is CSVEAGTGSYEQYF. Written as DNA, the CDR3 is TGCAGCGTTGAAGCCGGGACAGGGAGTTACGAGCAGTACTTC.

By share, this clone ranks as medium-sized. This chain uses TRBV19 with TRBJ1-1; perhaps TRBD1 as D (5 bases). Trimming removed 5 bases at V and 2 bases at J, with 9 bases between. Germline V lookup: CDR1 LNHDA, CDR2 SQIVND (reference sequence). The CDR3 loop spans 13 amino acids. The CDR3 reads CASSRGGNTEAFF. The DNA for the CDR3 is TGTGCCAGTAGTCGGGGGGGTAACACTGAAGCTTTCTTT.

The rearrangement uses TRBV4-1 and TRBJ2-5, with 7 bases identical to TRBD1. The DNA end favors TRBJ2-7, so the J call may be wrong. The CDR3 is made up of 15 amino acids. Germline V gene data show CDR1 as MGHRA and CDR2 as YSYEKL. CDR3 sequence (DNA): TGCGCCAGCAGCCTCCCCGGGACAGAGTCCTACGAGCAGTACTTC. It translates to CASSLPGTESYEQYF.

The gene calls are TRBV9 and TRBJ2-2; D remains ambiguous. V shed 0 bases and J shed 1 base, with 4 bases lying between them. CDR1 and CDR2 (germline): SGDLS, YYNGEE. The CDR3 is 14 amino acids. The CDR3 DNA reads TGTGCCAGCAGCGTAGTTCAGAACACCGGGGAGCTGTTTTTT. Its protein product is CASSVVQNTGELFF.

The CDR3 spells CASSLGAGTRDGELFF. The DNA for the CDR3 is TGTGCCAGCAGCTTGGGGGCCGGGACTAGGGACGGGGAGCTGTTTTTT. The chain has TRBV5-6 and TRBJ2-2; TRBD2 aligns across 8 bases. Germline V lookup: CDR1 SGHDT, CDR2 YYEEEE. The length of the CDR3 is 16 residues. After removal of 0 bases from V and 7 bases from J, the junction contained 8 bases not matched to a gene.

The chain is built from TRBV9 and TRBJ2-2, with TRBD2 as a possible D gene (6 bases). V lost 1 base, J lost 5 bases, and 9 bases lay in between. This CDR3 has 14 amino acids. Germline V gene sequence: CDR1 SGDLS, CDR2 YYNGEE. In nucleotides, the CDR3 is TGTGCCAGCAGCGTAAGGGCGGGGACCGGGGAGCTGTTTTTT. Protein: CASSVRAGTGELFF.

This chain uses TRBV4-2 with TRBJ2-7, with 8 bases matching TRBD1. Trimming cost V 2 bases and J 4 bases; bases outside gene matches: 10. CDR3 length: 16 amino acids. Per the germline V gene, CDR1 is LGHNA and CDR2 is YNFKEQ. Here the CDR3 DNA reads TGTGCCAGCAGCCAACTCTTCGGGACAGGTAGTTACGAGCAGTACTTC. It translates to CASSQLFGTGSYEQYF.